Listed here are 9 T cell receptor beta chains from one sample, sequenced in a study of OX40 agonist ivuxolimab in advanced cancers. The table came from immunoSEQ multiplex PCR; TCRdb's copy has only in-frame clones and leaves some out. The table shows roughly 99,000 clones, with approximately 90% occurring only once. The material sequenced was CD4+ or CD8+ T cells sorted from blood, taken in a trial of the OX40 agonist ivuxolimab. All receptors derive from an adult with an advanced solid tumor such as melanoma, head and neck, liver or kidney cancer.

V gene TRBV7-2 combines with J gene TRBJ1-5; unclear D gene. Germline CDR1 reads SGHTA; CDR2 reads FQGNSA. Trimming cost V 5 bases and J 3 bases, with 11 bases left between them. This CDR3 has 14 amino acids. Written as DNA, the CDR3 is TGTGCCAGCAGCCCAGACGGATTCAATCAGCCCCAGCATTTT. This encodes CASSPDGFNQPQHF.

This chain links TRBV5-4 with TRBJ2-1; TRBD2 agrees at 9 bases. The CDR3 is made up of 13 amino acids. Germline V gives CDR1 SGHNT, CDR2 YYREEE (reference sequence). The V gene end was trimmed by 3 bases and the J gene end by 8 bases; junction bases not matched to a gene: 3. Written as DNA, the CDR3 is TGTGCCAGCAGCTCGGGACTAGCTTATGAGCAGTTCTTC. Translated, it gives CASSSGLAYEQFF.

This chain joins TRBV4-2 and TRBJ1-4; D is perhaps TRBD1 (6 bases). The V end lost 1 base, the J end lost 2 bases, and 8 bases lay between the germline ends. Germline V gene lookup returns CDR1 LGHNA and CDR2 YNFKEQ. CDR3 length equals 15 residues. The CDR3 coding sequence is TGTGCCAGCAGCCAAGCGGGGGCGACTAATGAAAAACTGTTTTTT. Protein product: CASSQAGATNEKLFF.

V usage is TRBV4-3 and J usage is TRBJ2-3; D is ambiguous. CDR1 and CDR2 (germline): LGHNA, YSLEER. CDR3 size: 15 residues. The germline V and J ends were trimmed by 3 bases and 0 bases, with 10 bases remaining between them. CDR3 region: CASSQIGSSTDTQYF. The CDR3 nucleotides are TGCGCCAGCAGCCAGATCGGCTCTAGCACAGATACGCAGTATTTT.

The genes are TRBV2 and TRBJ2-5; D uncertain. V lost 3 bases and J 4 bases, leaving 3 bases between the germline ends. Germline CDR1 SNHLY, CDR2 FYNNEI. The length of the CDR3 is 11 residues. The CDR3 region is CASSDRETQYF. DNA of the CDR3: TGTGCCAGCAGTGACCGAGAGACCCAGTACTTC.

The chain couples TRBV6-1 to TRBJ1-5, with D perhaps matching TRBD1 (5 bases). Germline V gene lookup returns CDR1 MNHNS and CDR2 SASEGT. The V and J ends lost 1 base and 0 bases respectively, with 10 bases between them. CDR3 length: 16 amino acids. Here the CDR3 DNA reads TGTGCCAGCAGTGAAGGGCAGGGATATAGCAATCAGCCCCAGCATTTT. It translates to CASSEGQGYSNQPQHF.

The CDR3 loop is CASRNNPGSYEQYF. The DNA for the CDR3 is TGTGCCAGTAGGAACAACCCCGGATCCTACGAGCAGTACTTC. The rearrangement links TRBV19 to TRBJ2-7; no reliable D call. Germline lookup yields CDR1 LNHDA and CDR2 SQIVND (reference sequence). The CDR3 is 14 amino acids. V lost 6 bases and J lost 1, with 13 bases in between. Combining the CDR3 with reference TRBV19 and TRBJ2-7 gives the whole variable domain DGGITQSPKYLFRKEGQNVTLSCEQNLNHDAMYWYRQDPGQGLRLIYYSQIVNDFQKGDIAEGYSVSREKKESFPLTVTSAQKNPTAFYLCASRNNPGSYEQYFGPGTRLTVT.

This rearrangement joins TRBV2 to TRBJ2-5, with D unresolved. This CDR3 contains 13 residues. Between the trimmed V and J ends, which lost 7 bases and 1 base, there was a span of 10 bases. The germline gives CDR1 SNHLY, CDR2 FYNNEI. The CDR3 bases are TGTGCCAGCAACCTGCGGTCCCAAGAGACCCAGTACTTC. This encodes CASNLRSQETQYF.

V gene TRBV18 combines with J gene TRBJ1-4, with a weak D call TRBD1 (6 bases). The V end lost 4 bases, the J end lost 8 bases, and 14 bases lay between the germline ends. The CDR3 consists of 14 residues. Germline V gene sequence: CDR1 KGHSH, CDR2 LQKENI. The CDR3 nucleotides are TGTGCCAGCTCACAGGGAAGGGGGAGCGAAAAACTGTTTTTT. Translation: CASSQGRGSEKLFF.